This TCR beta chain was recovered during a study of blood T cells in healthy people across ages (dated by TCRdb to between 2014 and 2016). Background for the entire study: Template switching captured roughly one uniquely barcoded TCR beta cDNA molecule per two T cells in model experiments. The study measured age-related changes in TCR beta repertoire diversity using deep sequencing normalized with unique cDNA molecular identifiers. The donors were split into four age groups: young (average 16 years), middle-aged (about 40), aged (more than 55) and long-lived (approximately 89). The study analyzed two additional independent replicas of 1 million unique cDNA reads from the same blood draw for two donors, one aged 18 to 29 and one aged 80 or older.

The paper as a whole reports these results and caveats: The CMV infection status of donors was not known, potentially confounding age-related changes in expanded clonotypes. Since profiling was done on bulk unsorted PBMCs, naive and antigen-experienced compartments could not be conclusively compared. Observed TCR beta diversity per million T cells fell roughly linearly with age, and a significant reduction was already apparent by age about 43. A strong correlation was found between observed TCR beta diversity and the percentage of naive T cells measured by flow cytometry. Total diversity estimates from one million sequenced T cells were considered lower bounds and underestimates. Compared with the aged group, the long-lived group had more naive CD4+ T cells, fewer expanded clones and increased TCR diversity, suggesting age selection.

Receptors were amplified or captured by 5' RACE. TCRdb records Illumina HiSeq 2500 as the sequencer. A second PCR of roughly 7 to 11 cycles was performed with a sample-barcoded 5' primer and a J-beta primer mix. Each TCR beta cDNA molecule received a unique molecular identifier from a template-switch 5' adaptor carrying 12 random nucleotides. Each sample yielded at least 2.5 million CDR3-containing paired-end reads. All of the RNA was converted into first-strand cDNA using the Mint cDNA synthesis kit, with a TRBC-specific oligonucleotide serving as the primer. All cDNA was treated with uracil-DNA glycosylase and then went through a first 18-cycle PCR with the universal primers M1SS and BC2_uni_R. The published analysis was carried out like this. Normalization of each sample was performed by random selection of 1 million high-quality reads, each carrying a distinct molecular identifier. Instead of being binned into consensus sequences, reads that shared molecular identifiers were thrown out. MiTCR, with a Q25 quality threshold and the strictest error-elimination algorithm, was used for CDR3 identification, clonotype clustering and error correction. A nonparametric unseen species model with Euler transformation was used to estimate lower-bound total TCR beta diversity. TCRdb reran the public reads through fastp at Q25 and MiXCR, keeping productive beta chains. All rows with the same CDR3 protein become a single entry with the most common DNA and genes. In this record, the V and J calls reflect TCRdb's handling and not the investigators' own analysis. This sample gives 800,000 to 950,000 distinct CDR3 sequences in total; approximately 32% of them show up just once. 10% to 13% of the sample is taken by the ten largest.

The 39 donors, aged roughly 6 to 95 years, were systemically healthy Caucasian individuals from Russia. Each donor gave ten milliliters of peripheral blood, drawn into EDTA-treated Vacutainer tubes. Ficoll-Paque density-gradient centrifugation was used to isolate PBMCs, with at least 6.5 million per sample. Trizol reagent was used to extract total RNA from PBMCs, with at least 5.5 micrograms per sample. For every donor, flow cytometry on a PBMC aliquot measured the percentage of naive CD45RAhigh/CD27high T cells. The CDR3 starts with the cysteine, ends with the phenylalanine, and has 16 residues. Only the CDR3 portion is preserved as DNA: 48 bases, with reading frame beginning at the first base. The germline V gene specifies SGHVS as CDR1 and FNYEAQ as CDR2. V is pruned by 3 bases and J by 4 bases, leaving 7 bases of the junction without a gene match. This clonotype was observed a single time. Its antigen remains undetermined. It has no much larger one-base neighbor in the sample; base qualities were not kept. Weak support is all one read offers.

The same data also contributed to another study, on T cells of mothers and their children. From that second study: Donors were nine systemically healthy Caucasian individuals: three mothers and their six children. cDNA synthesis consumed the entire amount of extracted RNA, loaded at 1.5 ug RNA in each 15 ul reaction. In the second PCR, the M1S primer added sample barcodes and 2-4 random nucleotides. More than 8 million TCR beta CDR3 reads were obtained from each mother, and roughly 3 million reads were obtained from each child. Thymic selection shapes the output of TCR recombination in a similar way in related and unrelated pairs, and inherited differences have a minor effect. Normalized repertoire overlap was always slightly but never significantly higher in related than unrelated mother-child pairs. Persistent microchimeric T cell clones were not detected, at a sensitivity of 95 to 100 clones per million clonotypes. In the study, deep NGS was used to compare the TCR beta repertoires of mothers and children, and features distinguishing related mother-child pairs from unrelated individuals were sought. Mothers averaged about 40 +/- 4 years of age and children averaged approximately 11 +/- 4 years. Libraries were sequenced on Illumina HiSeq 2000 with 100+100 nt paired-end reads after adapter ligation with NEBNext reagents. Mother and child libraries were prepared a month apart and sequenced in separate runs to prevent cross-contamination. Between about 500,000 and 2,100,000 distinct TCR beta clonotypes were identified per donor. Naive TCR beta clonotypes were estimated from low-frequency clonotypes matched to each donor's FACS-determined naive share, without sorting.

The TCR sequence derives from a woman aged 35 to 49 in good health. Specimen: blood. This chain joins TRBV7-6 to TRBJ2-5, and TRBD2 aligns with 11 junction nucleotides. The nucleotides are TGTGCCAGCAGCTTCGTCCCAGGACTAGCGGGAGAGACCCAGTACTTC. Its protein product is CASSFVPGLAGETQYF.